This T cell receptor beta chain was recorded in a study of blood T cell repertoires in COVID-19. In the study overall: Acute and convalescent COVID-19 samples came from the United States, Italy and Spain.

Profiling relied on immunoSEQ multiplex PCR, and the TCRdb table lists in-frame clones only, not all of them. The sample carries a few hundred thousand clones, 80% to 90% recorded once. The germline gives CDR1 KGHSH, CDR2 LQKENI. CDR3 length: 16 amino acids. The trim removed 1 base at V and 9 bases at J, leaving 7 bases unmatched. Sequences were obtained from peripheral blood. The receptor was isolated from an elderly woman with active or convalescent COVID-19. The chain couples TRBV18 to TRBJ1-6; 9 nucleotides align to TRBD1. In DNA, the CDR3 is TGTGCCAGCTCACCACGGGACAGGGATTCGTTTTCACCCCTCCACTTT. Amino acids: CASSPRDRDSFSPLHF.